A selection of T cell receptor beta chains follows, all from one sample in a study of shared clonotypes between healthy human individuals. Sequencing was performed with immunoSEQ multiplex PCR; in TCRdb, only in-frame clones are kept and a portion is missing. The sample has about half a million clones, about 85% seen once. Specimen: PBMCs. All receptors derive from a woman aged 40 to 50 in good health. Some clones in this sample may be carry-over from other donors' samples. The CDR3 runs from the conserved cysteine through the conserved F or W. Each record gives: J gene, V gene, D gene, clone size, CDR3 DNA, CDR3 protein. D genes are given only for firm matches. Clone size is shown for a subset of rows, as once, few, many or a class of expanded clone.

TRBJ1-2	TRBV30	-	-	TGTGCCTGGAGTGGCGGGGCTTTTAACTATGGCTACACCTTC	CAWSGGAFNYGYTF
TRBJ2-3	TRBV5-4	-	-	TGTGCCAGCAGCTTGGTTATTAGCAGTAGCACAGATACGCAGTATTTT	CASSLVISSSTDTQYF
TRBJ2-2	TRBV6-1	TRBD1	-	TGTGCCAGCAGTGAAAGCAGGGGGTCCGGGGAGCTGTTTTTT	CASSESRGSGELFF
TRBJ1-1	TRBV30	-	-	TGTGCCTGGAGTGTATCTGGAACCCAAGCTTTCTTT	CAWSVSGTQAFF
TRBJ2-2	TRBV28	TRBD2	-	TGTGCCAGCAGTCTGGGACTAGCGGGAGGGCCTTGGGAGCTGTTTTTT	CASSLGLAGGPWELFF
TRBJ1-1	TRBV28	-	-	TGTGCCAGCAGCTCCGAGGCCAGGCAGGGACTGATGGGTTTCTTT	CASSSEARQGLMGFF
TRBJ1-1	TRBV7-3	-	-	TGTGCCAGCAGCTTCGAAGCGAACACTGAAGCTTTCTTT	CASSFEANTEAFF
TRBJ2-5	TRBV5-1	-	-	TGCGCCAGCAGCCGTACAGGAAGAGAGACCCAGTACTTC	CASSRTGRETQYF
TRBJ1-1	TRBV7-6	TRBD1	-	TGTGCCAGCAGCTCACCGGGACAGGGGTCTGAAGCTTTCTTT	CASSSPGQGSEAFF
TRBJ2-5	TRBV28	TRBD2	-	TGTGCCAGCAGTTTATGGGATGGGGAGGGTGGCGAGACCCAGTACTTC	CASSLWDGEGGETQYF
TRBJ2-4	TRBV4-3	TRBD2	few	TGCGCCAGCAGCCAAGAGCGTCCCGGAGGGAGGGGCGACATTCAGTACTTC	CASSQERPGGRGDIQYF
TRBJ2-1	TRBV5-1	TRBD1	once	TGCGCCAGCAGCGAGGGACAGGGCGGCTATGAGCAGTTCTTC	CASSEGQGGYEQFF
TRBJ2-7	TRBV29-1	TRBD1	-	TGCAGCGACAAGACGGGACAGGGGAATCCCCACGAGCAGTACTTC	CSDKTGQGNPHEQYF
TRBJ1-2	TRBV18	-	-	TGTGCCAGCTCACGGGCCCCGCGGGACACCCACTATGGCTACACCTTC	CASSRAPRDTHYGYTF
TRBJ2-7	TRBV19	-	-	TGTGCCAGTAGTCTCCAGGGGGGGGCCCTCTACGAGCAGTACTTC	CASSLQGGALYEQYF
TRBJ2-7	TRBV4-2	-	-	TGTGCCAGCAGCCAAGATGGGTCTGGCTACGAGCAGTACTTC	CASSQDGSGYEQYF
TRBJ2-7	TRBV5-6	-	once	TGTGCCAGCAGCTCCCTGGGCAAAACCTACGAGCAGTACTTC	CASSSLGKTYEQYF
TRBJ1-1	TRBV29-1	-	-	TGCAGCGTTGTCGTCGGGCCGTTCATGAACACTGAAGCTTTCTTT	CSVVVGPFMNTEAFF
TRBJ2-3	TRBV2	TRBD1	-	TGTGCCAGCAGTGATCGGGCAGGGGGCGTCACAGATACGCAGTATTTT	CASSDRAGGVTDTQYF